The present T cell receptor (beta chain) was sequenced within a study of post-analysis software for immune sequencing data. Study-level results: Patients had higher frequencies than controls of five or six TRBV segments, including TRBV5-6, TRBV5-1 and TRBV20-1.

This clonotype has only a few counts. Its specificity is unknown. Germline V gene data show CDR1 as SGHRS and CDR2 as YFSETQ. Deletions cut 4 bases from V and 2 bases from J, with 13 bases between. This CDR3 is built from 15 residues. cDNA libraries for TCR beta contained unique molecular identifiers. Using its own MiXCR run on the PCR reads, TCRdb lists one record per CDR3 protein. Of 450,000 to 700,000 distinct CDR3 sequences in the sample, 44% were seen once. Sequencing was performed on blood. The TCR sequence derives from a girl between 10 and 17 years old with multiple sclerosis. The chain is built from TRBV5-1 and TRBJ1-5, with a weak D call TRBD1 (5 bases). In DNA, the CDR3 is TGCGCCAGCAGCCCCCTCGACAGTGGCAATCAGCCCCAGCATTTT. It codes for CASSPLDSGNQPQHF.